These 26 T cell receptor beta chains originate from one sample sequenced in a study of T-cell reconstitution after alpha-beta-depleted transplantation in children. The TCRbeta library was prepared with unique molecular identifiers. TCRdb independently ran MiXCR on the PCR reads; one entry per CDR3 protein. The sample contains roughly 610,000 distinct CDR3 sequences, roughly 10% of which appear only once. Specimen: PBMCs from the stem cell graft donor, collected from the stem cell graft. These receptors all come from a human donor who donated a stem cell graft to a child with acute myeloid leukemia.

This clonotype has at least ten counts. V gene TRBV15 combines with J gene TRBJ2-4; D unclear. Deletions cut 1 base from V and 11 bases from J, with 9 bases between. Germline-derived CDR1 and CDR2 are LNHNV and YYDKDF (reference sequence). The CDR3 loop spans 12 amino acids. CDR3: CATSRVGKFQYF. The DNA for the CDR3 is TGTGCCACCAGCAGAGTAGGGAAGTTTCAGTACTTC. The variable domain in full, completed from reference TRBV15 and TRBJ2-4, reads DAMVIQNPRYQVTQFGKPVTLSCSQTLNHNVMYWYQQKSSQAPKLLFHYYDKDFNNEADTPDNFQSRRPNTSFCFLDIRSPGLGDTAMYLCATSRVGKFQYFGAGTRLSVL.

This clonotype was detected ten times or more. V usage is TRBV2 and J usage is TRBJ2-3; D could derive from TRBD1 or TRBD2 (5 bases each). Trimming cost V 8 bases and J 4 bases, with 19 bases left between them. Germline CDR1 SNHLY, CDR2 FYNNEI. The CDR3 contains 15 residues. The CDR3 here is CASCCRGGLPDTQYF. CDR3 DNA sequence: TGTGCCAGCTGCTGTAGGGGCGGACTGCCAGATACGCAGTATTTT. Variable domain in full (rest from reference TRBV2 and TRBJ2-3): EPEVTQTPSHQVTQMGQEVILRCVPISNHLYFYWYRQILGQKVEFLVSFYNNEISEKSEIFDDQFSVERPDGSNFTLKIRSTKLEDSAMYFCASCCRGGLPDTQYFGPGTRLTVL.

The J gene is TRBJ1-5, the V gene TRBV6-1, with 10 bases that match TRBD1. CDR1 is MNHNS, CDR2 SASEGT, per germline. The CDR3 is made up of 16 amino acids. Germline trimming cut 4 bases from V and 2 bases from J; bases unmatched to any gene: 5. The CDR3 DNA follows: TGTGCCAGCAGTGGCCCCGGGACAGGGGGCAATCAGCCCCAGCATTTT. This sequence encodes CASSGPGTGGNQPQHF.

This clonotype was detected only a few times. V usage is TRBV6-1 and J usage is TRBJ2-3; 10 bases agree with TRBD2. The V gene end was trimmed by 8 bases and the J gene end by 7 bases; junction bases not matched to a gene: 15. CDR3 size: 16 residues. Germline CDR1 is MNHNS and CDR2 is SASEGT. CDR3 DNA: TGTGCCAGCCAAAGATCTGGGGCTAGCGGGAGAAATACGCAGTATTTT. Protein: CASQRSGASGRNTQYF.

The table lists this clonotype with a few counts. The chain employs TRBV20-1 and TRBJ2-1; possible D gene TRBD2, 8 bases. The length of the CDR3 is 17 residues. The V gene lost 6 bases and the J gene lost 6 bases, with 27 bases spanning the gap. Germline V CDR1 and CDR2: DFQATT, SNEGSKA (reference sequence). This CDR3 reads CSAPGGAGGPGINEQFF. CDR3 DNA: TGCAGTGCACCAGGGGGTGCGGGAGGACCGGGAATCAATGAGCAGTTCTTC.

V is TRBV30 and J is TRBJ2-7, with D maybe TRBD1 (5 bases). The CDR3 loop spans 13 amino acids. Looked up from germline, CDR1 is GTSNPN and CDR2 is SVGIG (reference sequence). Trimming removed 3 bases from V and 7 bases from J, with 16 bases in between. Written as DNA, the CDR3 is TGTGCCTGGAGCGCAGGGCTTAGGGAAGAGCAGTACTTC. Residues: CAWSAGLREEQYF.

This clonotype was seen repeatedly, ten times or more. The chain joins TRBV10-3 to TRBJ2-4; no definite D call. Germline CDR1 and CDR2: ENHRY and SYGVKD. The CDR3 contains 14 residues. The V and J ends lost 0 bases and 8 bases respectively, with 11 bases between them. The CDR3 sequence: CAISESAWQDIQYF. The CDR3 DNA follows: TGTGCCATCAGTGAGTCCGCATGGCAGGACATTCAGTACTTC.

In DNA, the CDR3 is TGTGCCAGCAGCCAAGTGTTCTCGGCGGGTGAGCAGTTCTTC. This sequence encodes CASSQVFSAGEQFF. This chain joins TRBV3-1 and TRBJ2-1; the D gene is possibly TRBD2 (5 bases). The CDR3 runs to 14 residues. CDR1 and CDR2 (germline): LGHDT, YNNKEL (reference sequence). V shed 1 base and J shed 9 bases, with 13 bases lying between them.

This clonotype was observed many times. The chain recombines TRBV27 with TRBJ2-7; 7 bases match TRBD1. CDR1 is MNHEY, CDR2 SMNVEV, per germline (reference sequence). CDR3 length equals 15 residues. V trimming: 3 bases; J trimming: 5 bases; junction bases outside the gene matches: 10. CDR3 sequence: CASSLVAGGRDEQYF. The CDR3 nucleotides read TGTGCCAGCAGTTTGGTGGCAGGGGGTCGGGACGAGCAGTACTTC.

This clonotype was seen ten or more times. This rearrangement joins TRBV20-1 to TRBJ2-2, with D perhaps TRBD1 or TRBD2 (5 bases each). From germline, CDR1 is DFQATT and CDR2 SNEGSKA (reference sequence). The CDR3 spans 13 residues. The V gene lost 0 bases and the J gene lost 6 bases, with 8 bases spanning the gap. The CDR3 spells CSARDMGAGELFF. The CDR3 bases are TGCAGTGCTAGAGATATGGGGGCCGGGGAGCTGTTTTTT.

This clonotype has a handful of counts. The rearrangement uses TRBV29-1 and TRBJ2-5, with TRBD2 identical over 8 bases. CDR3 length equals 14 residues. The V segment lost 3 bases and the J segment 4 bases; nucleotides outside the gene matches: 7. The germline V gene has CDR1 SQVTM and CDR2 ANQGSEA. The CDR3 DNA follows: TGCAGCGTTGACGCCAGCGGGAGTGGAGAGACCCAGTACTTC. Its translation is CSVDASGSGETQYF.

This clonotype was detected ten times or more. This sequence joins TRBV6-5 and TRBJ2-7; 9 positions match TRBD1. With 4 bases clipped from V and 6 bases from J, the junction kept 7 bases outside the gene matches. The CDR3 runs 14 residues. CDR1 and CDR2 from the germline V gene are MNHEY and SVGAGI. CDR3 in amino acids: CASSFQGQGSEQYF. In nucleotides, the CDR3 is TGTGCCAGCAGTTTCCAGGGACAGGGCAGCGAGCAGTACTTC.

V is TRBV30 and J is TRBJ2-7; 11 bases agree with TRBD1. The germline V gene encodes CDR1 GTSNPN and CDR2 SVGIG (reference sequence). Unmatched junction bases numbered 3, after V lost 0 bases and J lost 5 bases. This CDR3 has 14 amino acids. The CDR3 loop is CAWSVRGQGDEQYF. CDR3 nucleotide sequence: TGTGCCTGGAGTGTACGGGGACAGGGGGACGAGCAGTACTTC.

This clonotype was seen more than once but under ten times. The chain joins TRBV5-1 to TRBJ2-2, with D unclear. Germline assignment: CDR1 SGHRS and CDR2 YFSETQ. V gave up 1 base and J gave up 5 bases, with 9 bases separating them. The CDR3 totals 14 residues. CDR3 amino acids: CASSLSLPTGELFF. The CDR3 DNA is TGCGCCAGCAGCTTGTCGCTTCCAACCGGGGAGCTGTTTTTT.

This clonotype was seen many times. V is TRBV14 and J is TRBJ1-5, with a possible D match to TRBD1 (5 bases). This CDR3 has 17 residues. The ends were cut back, 8 bases at V and 0 bases at J, with 20 bases in the middle. The V gene's germline CDR1 is SGHDN and CDR2 FVKESK. CDR3 loop: CASDYPGAPFSNQPQHF. CDR3 nucleotides: TGTGCCAGCGATTACCCCGGGGCGCCGTTTAGCAATCAGCCCCAGCATTTT. Looking up the rest from reference TRBV14 and TRBJ1-5 gives the full variable domain: EAGVTQFPSHSVIEKGQTVTLRCDPISGHDNLYWYRRVMGKEIKFLLHFVKESKQDESGMPNNRFLAERTGGTYSTLKVQPAELEDSGVYFCASDYPGAPFSNQPQHFGDGTRLSIL.

This clonotype appeared a few times. CDR3 nucleotide sequence: TGCAGTGCTAGAGATCAAGCGGGAGGGAACTACGAGCAGTACTTC. Translated: CSARDQAGGNYEQYF. The chain carries TRBV20-1 and TRBJ2-7, with TRBD2 matching 10 bases. J was trimmed by 3 bases and V by 0 bases; bases with no gene match: 5. Germline V CDR1 and CDR2: DFQATT, SNEGSKA (reference sequence). This CDR3 region has 15 residues.

The chain carries TRBV28 and TRBJ1-5, with D possibly being TRBD1 (5 bases). Germline V gives CDR1 MDHEN, CDR2 SYDVKM. Between the trimmed V and J ends, which lost 3 bases and 6 bases, there was a span of 12 bases. The CDR3 is 14 residues long. The CDR3 DNA follows: TGTGCCAGCAGTTTGACAGCCCGCAGTCAGCCCCAGCATTTT. It yields the protein CASSLTARSQPQHF.

The chain recombines TRBV6-1 with TRBJ1-1; D is unclear. CDR1 is MNHNS, CDR2 SASEGT, per germline. Deletions cut 2 bases from V and 5 bases from J, with 12 bases between. The CDR3 has 14 residues. The CDR3 region has the DNA TGTGCCAGCAGTGAACCGGCCTTGGGGACTGAAGCTTTCTTT. This gives the protein CASSEPALGTEAFF.

This clonotype was observed a few times. The chain joins TRBV28 to TRBJ1-3, with D maybe TRBD1 (6 bases). CDR1 is MDHEN, CDR2 SYDVKM, per germline. V lost 8 bases and J 1 base, leaving 15 bases between the germline ends. This CDR3 spans 15 amino acids. The CDR3 DNA is TGTGCCAGCGGCTGGGCGGGGGCTTCTGGAAACACCATATATTTT. As protein: CASGWAGASGNTIYF.

V gene TRBV5-1 combines with J gene TRBJ2-7, with 10 bases aligning to TRBD2. Germline V lookup: CDR1 SGHRS, CDR2 YFSETQ. This CDR3 has 14 residues. V gave up 0 bases and J gave up 7 bases; unmatched junction bases: 4. CDR3 coding DNA: TGCGCCAGCAGCTTGGAAGCGGGAGGGAGGGAGCAGTACTTC. It is translated as CASSLEAGGREQYF. The full variable domain, completed using reference TRBV5-1 and TRBJ2-7, is KAGVTQTPRYLIKTRGQQVTLSCSPISGHRSVSWYQQTPGQGLQFLFEYFSETQRNKGNFPGRFSGRQFSNSRSEMNVSTLELGDSALYLCASSLEAGGREQYFGPGTRLTVT.

The rearrangement uses TRBV2 and TRBJ2-2; D gene unclear. The CDR3 is 13 amino acids. The ends were cut back, 4 bases at V and 6 bases at J, with 9 bases in the middle. Germline lookup yields CDR1 SNHLY and CDR2 FYNNEI. CDR3 sequence (DNA): TGTGCCAGCAGTGTGATAGCCGCCGGGGAGCTGTTTTTT. Its protein is CASSVIAAGELFF.

The chain links TRBV7-2 to TRBJ2-5; 10 bases are shared with TRBD2. The length of the CDR3 is 16 residues. The trim removed 4 bases at V and 7 bases at J, leaving 12 bases unmatched. Germline lookup yields CDR1 SGHTA and CDR2 FQGNSA. The CDR3 sequence: CASSYGLAEGAGTQYF. The CDR3 coding sequence is TGTGCCAGCAGCTACGGACTAGCGGAGGGCGCCGGGACCCAGTACTTC. The complete variable domain, with remaining parts taken from reference TRBV7-2 and TRBJ2-5, reads GAGVSQSPSNKVTEKGKDVELRCDPISGHTALYWYRQSLGQGLEFLIYFQGNSAPDKSGLPSDRFSAERTGGSVSTLTIQRTQQEDSAVYLCASSYGLAEGAGTQYFGPGTRLLVL.

There are many counts of this clonotype. The chain joins TRBV6-1 to TRBJ2-1; D may be TRBD2 (6 bases). CDR1 MNHNS and CDR2 SASEGT come from the germline V gene. V was pared by 6 bases and J by 3 bases, with 18 bases between. There are 16 residues in the CDR3. CDR3 sequence (DNA): TGTGCCAGCAGAACCTCGGCGGGGAGTAGCTACAATGAGCAGTTCTTC. Protein sequence: CASRTSAGSSYNEQFF.

V and J are TRBV7-2 and TRBJ1-4; D is unresolved. The CDR3 has 15 residues. CDR1 is SGHTA and CDR2 is FQGNSA in the germline V gene. V was clipped by 5 bases and J by 10 bases, with 20 bases between them. CDR3 amino acids: CASSPRWEGWVKLFF. In nucleotides, the CDR3 is TGTGCCAGCAGCCCTAGGTGGGAGGGTTGGGTAAAACTGTTTTTT.

The chain employs TRBV7-9 and TRBJ2-7, with 7 bases lining up with TRBD1. This CDR3 is 15 amino acids long. Trimming cost V 5 bases and J 0 bases; bases outside gene matches: 7. Germline CDR1 and CDR2: SEHNR and FQNEAQ (reference sequence). DNA for the CDR3: TGTGCCAGCAGCCAGACGGGACAGAGCTCCTACGAGCAGTACTTC. Translating it yields CASSQTGQSSYEQYF.

The chain recombines TRBV20-1 with TRBJ2-5, with D tentatively TRBD1 (6 bases). The V end was cut by 4 bases, the J end by 4 bases, with 19 bases between. Germline loops: CDR1 DFQATT, CDR2 SNEGSKA (reference sequence). The CDR3 is 15 amino acids. The CDR3: CSAKGVQGPPETQYF. In DNA form, the CDR3 reads TGCAGTGCTAAGGGGGTGCAGGGTCCCCCAGAGACCCAGTACTTC.